This T cell receptor (beta chain) was sequenced during a study of Graves' ophthalmopathy and Graves' hyperthyroidism. Trimming cost V 6 bases and J 2 bases, with 19 bases left between them. The CDR3 covers 16 residues. Germline V gene sequence: CDR1 MGHRA, CDR2 YSYEKL. Study conclusions and caveats: Clonotypes were expanded in thyroid at above 0.001 frequency, and most also appeared in blood. The model's ophthalmopathy progression predictions had roughly 69% sensitivity and 72% to 75% specificity.

TCR beta CDR3 amplification used RNA transcripts. HTBI primers served in a first-round RT-PCR, which a second-round multiplex PCR followed. TCRdb reprocessed the multiplex PCR reads via MiXCR and lists one record per CDR3 protein. The sample contains about 1.2 million distinct CDR3 sequences, 35% to 40% of which appear only once. The authors enrolled newly diagnosed hyperthyroidism patients aged 18 to 65 with under 2 months' duration. A few counts support this clonotype. Its specificity is unknown. It is likely a read error, because the conserved phenylalanine at the end of the CDR3 is missing. This TCR derives from an adult man with Graves' hyperthyroidism. The genes are TRBV4-1 and TRBJ1-2, with D maybe TRBD1 (6 bases). Sample: peripheral blood or thyroid tissue (not recorded which). The CDR3 DNA sequence: TGCGCCAGCAGAGGGGGTACCCCAGGCCCAAACTATGGCTACACCCTC. Translation: CASRGGTPGPNYGYTL.